This entry lists 8 T cell receptor beta chains sequenced from one sample in a study of blood T cell repertoires in COVID-19. Method: immunoSEQ multiplex PCR; TCRdb's copy keeps in-frame clones and lacks some. Of hundreds of thousands of clones detected, nearly 90% appear once; the ten largest clones hold around 9%. Sequencing input: PBMCs or T cells enriched from blood (not recorded which). These receptors originate from a woman in her twenties or thirties who had recovered from COVID-19.

The chain has TRBV12-3 or TRBV12-4 and TRBJ1-5; D remains unclear. Trimming cost V 3 bases and J 5 bases, with 5 bases left between them. The CDR3 has 12 residues. CDR3 in DNA: TGTGCCAGCAGTTTCGAGGATCAGCCCCAGCATTTT. Translating gives CASSFEDQPQHF.

The chain uses TRBV11-1 and TRBJ2-5; D ambiguous. Germline CDR1 reads SGHAT; CDR2 reads FQDESV (reference sequence). The CDR3 covers 14 residues. The V gene lost 5 bases and the J gene lost 0 bases, with 10 bases spanning the gap. The DNA of the CDR3 is TGTGCCAGCAGCCCCTCCGTCCACCAAGAGACCCAGTACTTC. This codes for CASSPSVHQETQYF.

In its sample, this clone was seen a few times. The chain uses TRBV5-1 and TRBJ1-1, with a weak D call TRBD1 (5 bases). Germline V gene sequence: CDR1 SGHRS, CDR2 YFSETQ. There are 15 residues in the CDR3. The V end was cut by 3 bases, the J end by 3 bases, with 15 bases between. The DNA of the CDR3 is TGCGCCAGCAGCTCCGAAACAGGTGGGGACACTGAAGCTTTCTTT. Residues: CASSSETGGDTEAFF.

V usage is TRBV3-1 (or the pseudogene TRBV3-2) and J usage is TRBJ2-3, with 15 bases aligning to TRBD2. There are 18 residues in the CDR3. Trimming cost V 0 bases and J 5 bases; bases outside gene matches: 6. The germline V gene has CDR1 LGHDT and CDR2 YNNKEL (reference sequence). CDR3 sequence (DNA): TGTGCCAGCAGCCAAGAAAGCTGGGGACTAGCGGGAGGAGATACGCAGTATTTT. Translation gives CASSQESWGLAGGDTQYF.

The chain has TRBV19 and TRBJ2-1; weak D call: TRBD2 (5 bases). CDR3 length: 12 residues. The germline V gene has CDR1 LNHDA and CDR2 SQIVND (reference sequence). The V gene lost 7 bases and the J gene lost 7 bases, with 11 bases spanning the gap. In DNA, the CDR3 is TGTGCCAGTACCGGGTCGGGAAATGAGCAGTTCTTC. Protein sequence: CASTGSGNEQFF.

This clone appeared a single time. The J gene is TRBJ2-7, the V gene TRBV28, with a possible D match to TRBD2 (5 bases). The V and J ends lost 4 bases and 6 bases respectively, with 28 bases between them. The CDR3 runs to 18 residues. Germline CDR1 is MDHEN and CDR2 is SYDVKM. In nucleotides, the CDR3 is TGTGCCAGCAGTTCGCCTGGACTGGGAGTACCCCTCTACGGCGAGCAGTACTTC. Translating gives CASSSPGLGVPLYGEQYF.

The chain carries TRBV5-1 and TRBJ1-2; 7 bases are a match to TRBD1. Losses at the gene ends were 1 base for V and 4 bases for J; bases not matched to a gene: 4. This CDR3 comprises 14 residues. Germline V lookup: CDR1 SGHRS, CDR2 YFSETQ. The CDR3 DNA reads as TGCGCCAGCAGCTTGACGACAGGGACCTATGGCTACACCTTC. Its translation is CASSLTTGTYGYTF. Variable domain in full (rest from reference TRBV5-1 and TRBJ1-2): KAGVTQTPRYLIKTRGQQVTLSCSPISGHRSVSWYQQTPGQGLQFLFEYFSETQRNKGNFPGRFSGRQFSNSRSEMNVSTLELGDSALYLCASSLTTGTYGYTFGSGTRLTVV.

The CDR3, as DNA: TGTGCCTGGAGGGATCCGGGACAGGGAACCTACGAGCAGTACTTC. It translates to CAWRDPGQGTYEQYF. V usage is TRBV30 and J usage is TRBJ2-7; 9 bases agree with TRBD1. The V gene end was trimmed by 3 bases and the J gene end by 2 bases; junction bases not matched to a gene: 8. The CDR3 is 15 residues long. CDR1 and CDR2 (germline): GTSNPN, SVGIG (reference sequence).